This TCR beta chain is from a study of T cells expressing NK-cell markers. The CDR3 extends over 17 amino acids. CDR1 is SGHTA and CDR2 is FQGTGA in the germline V gene. With UMIs, 5'RACE template switching was used to make TCR beta cDNA. TCRdb re-called the 5' RACE reads; one entry per CDR3 protein, DNA not given. The sample includes more than 250,000 distinct CDR3 sequences. This sequence was found in a young man in good health. Sequences were obtained from blood T cells: a sorted CD56 or NKG2C T cell subset, CD4+ or CD8+ T cells, or bulk PBMC T cells (not recorded which). The V gene is TRBV7-3, the J gene TRBJ2-2. The CDR3 loop reads CASSLTGVRSGTGELFF.